This is a list of T cell receptor beta chains from one sample in a study of kidney transplant recipient with SARS-CoV-2 infection. TCRdb re-called the reads through MiXCR, storing one row per CDR3 protein. The profile covers 200,000 to 250,000 distinct CDR3 sequences, with 25% to 35% appearing a single time and roughly 7% taken by the ten largest. Sample: a blood sample, taken at baseline and on day 111 from a kidney transplant recipient. All receptors come from a male patient aged 30 to 40 who had COVID-19 and was a kidney transplant recipient. Part of the T cells may come from the graft donor. The CDR3 runs from the conserved cysteine through the conserved F or W. Each record gives: V gene, J gene, clone size, D gene, CDR3 protein, CDR3 DNA. D genes are given only for firm matches. Only some rows state a clone size, as once, few, many or a class for expanded clones.

TRBV6-4	TRBJ1-2	many	.	CASSVANSHGKTYGYTF	TGTGCCAGCAGTGTTGCGAACTCACACGGAAAGACCTATGGCTACACCTTC
TRBV10-1	TRBJ1-2	few	.	CASSAEIRSRKTYGYTF	TGCGCCAGCAGTGCAGAGATAAGATCGCGAAAGACCTATGGCTACACCTTC
TRBV3-1	TRBJ2-5	many	.	CSSSRCHPISFSETQYF	TGTTCCAGCAGCCGGTGTCATCCCATTTCTTTCTCTGAGACCCAGTACTTC
TRBV6-5	TRBJ2-7	.	.	CASSHVDGACEQYF	TGTGCCAGCAGTCACGTCGACGGAGCCTGCGAGCAGTACTTC
TRBV20-1	TRBJ2-1	many	.	CSARDPQSTRTEQFF	TGCAGTGCTAGAGATCCCCAGTCCACCAGGACTGAGCAGTTCTTC
TRBV19	TRBJ2-2	many	.	CASSILFGVGTGELFF	TGTGCCAGTAGTATCTTATTCGGGGTTGGTACCGGGGAGCTGTTTTTT
TRBV7-3	TRBJ2-1	.	.	CASSLTQGLYNEQFF	TGTGCCAGCAGCCTAACACAGGGCCTCTACAATGAGCAGTTCTTC
TRBV10-1	TRBJ1-2	many	.	CASSRALRSRKTYGYTF	TGCGCCAGCAGTAGGGCACTAAGATCGCGAAAGACCTATGGCTACACCTTC
TRBV3-1	TRBJ2-5	many	.	CASSWAYPISFSETQYF	TGTGCCAGCAGCTGGGCATATCCCATTTCTTTCTCTGAGACCCAGTACTTC
TRBV5-4	TRBJ2-7	many	.	CASSLGANSEQYF	TGTGCCAGCAGCTTAGGTGCCAATAGCGAGCAGTACTTC
TRBV7-9	TRBJ1-2	many	.	CASSCAGYHGKTYGYTF	TGTGCCAGCAGCTGTGCCGGATACCATGGAAAGACCTATGGCTACACCTTC
TRBV7-9	TRBJ1-4	many	.	CASSLDSATNEKLFF	TGTGCCAGCAGCTTAGACAGCGCAACTAATGAAAAACTGTTTTTT
TRBV5-4	TRBJ1-2	many	.	CASRHTVPGKTYGYTF	TGTGCCAGCAGGCATACCGTACCAGGAAAGACCTATGGCTACACCTTC
TRBV2	TRBJ2-7	many	TRBD1	CASREGGQGSYEQYF	TGTGCCAGCAGGGAGGGCGGACAGGGCTCCTACGAGCAGTACTTC
TRBV28	TRBJ2-7	many	TRBD1	CASSLVPPGGLYEQYF	TGTGCCAGCAGTTTAGTCCCTCCAGGGGGCCTGTACGAGCAGTACTTC
TRBV3-2	TRBJ2-5	many	.	CASSQMGQGTETQYF	TGTGCCAGCAGCCAAATGGGACAGGGGACAGAGACCCAGTACTTC
TRBV28	TRBJ2-1	few	TRBD2	CASSLQMGLALYNEQFF	TGTGCCAGCAGTCTCCAGATGGGACTAGCGCTCTACAATGAGCAGTTCTTC
TRBV6-5	TRBJ1-5	many	.	CASSYTQGRNQPQHF	TGTGCCAGCAGTTACACACAGGGTCGCAATCAGCCCCAGCATTTT
TRBV9	TRBJ1-2	.	.	CASHRVYSGKTYGYTF	TGTGCCAGCCATAGGGTGTACTCAGGAAAGACCTATGGCTACACCTTC
TRBV6-6	TRBJ2-3	.	TRBD1	CASSYSGQGSTDTQYF	TGTGCCAGCAGTTACTCCGGACAGGGCAGCACAGATACGCAGTATTTT
TRBV6-5	TRBJ2-6	many	.	CASSSHGGGANVLTF	TGTGCCAGCAGTTCCCATGGAGGTGGGGCCAACGTCCTGACTTTC
TRBV30	TRBJ1-2	many	.	CAWAGGRYRKTYGYTF	TGTGCCTGGGCGGGGGGGCGTTATAGAAAGACCTATGGCTACACCTTC
TRBV27	TRBJ2-1	.	TRBD2	CASSGTSGPSYNEQFF	TGTGCCAGCAGTGGGACTAGCGGTCCCTCCTACAATGAGCAGTTCTTC
TRBV20-1	TRBJ1-5	many	.	CSSSPGWGNQPQHF	TGCAGTTCGAGCCCAGGATGGGGCAATCAGCCCCAGCATTTT
TRBV5-1	TRBJ1-6	many	TRBD1	CASTGQGGSPLHF	TGCGCCAGCACCGGACAGGGTGGTTCACCCCTCCACTTT
TRBV13	TRBJ1-3	.	.	CASSLRGLGDTVYF	TGTGCCAGCAGCTTACGGGGGCTTGGAGACACCGTATATTTT
TRBV4-1	TRBJ2-7	many	.	CASSQDPTGVPYEQYF	TGCGCCAGCAGCCAAGATCCCACAGGCGTTCCCTACGAGCAGTACTTC
TRBV3-1	TRBJ2-5	many	.	CASSWVVPISFSETQYF	TGTGCCAGCAGCTGGGTGGTTCCCATTTCTTTCTCTGAGACCCAGTACTTC
TRBV10-3	TRBJ1-1	many	.	CAIRTGTLNTEAFF	TGTGCCATCAGAACAGGGACCCTGAACACTGAAGCTTTCTTT
TRBV20-1	TRBJ2-5	.	.	CSAATRGETQNF	TGCAGTGCGGCGACCAGGGGAGAGACCCAGAACTTC
TRBV5-6	TRBJ1-2	many	.	CASVCGNSRKTYGYTF	TGTGCCAGCGTATGCGGCAATAGTCGAAAGACCTATGGCTACACCTTC
TRBV5-1	TRBJ2-3	.	.	CASAGGTASTDTQYF	TGCGCCAGTGCTGGAGGGACAGCTAGCACAGATACGCAGTATTTT
TRBV7-3	TRBJ2-1	many	.	CASSFKGVTEQFF	TGTGCCAGCAGCTTCAAAGGGGTGACTGAGCAGTTCTTC
TRBV2	TRBJ1-6	many	.	CASRQALGSPLHF	TGTGCCAGCAGGCAGGCCCTAGGATCACCCCTCCACTTT
TRBV12-3/TRBV12-4	TRBJ1-2	many	.	CASSQDHYGYTF	TGTGCCAGCAGTCAGGATCACTATGGCTACACCTTC
TRBV20-1	TRBJ2-5	few	TRBD1	CSARDGQVETQYF	TGCAGTGCTAGAGACGGACAGGTAGAGACCCAGTACTTC
TRBV5-6	TRBJ1-2	many	.	CASSSDNSRKTYGYTF	TGTGCCAGCTCATCAGACAATAGTCGAAAGACCTATGGCTACACCTTC
TRBV6-4	TRBJ2-2	many	TRBD2	CASSDLGLAGKTGELFF	TGTGCCAGCAGTGACCTCGGACTAGCGGGAAAGACCGGGGAGCTGTTTTTT